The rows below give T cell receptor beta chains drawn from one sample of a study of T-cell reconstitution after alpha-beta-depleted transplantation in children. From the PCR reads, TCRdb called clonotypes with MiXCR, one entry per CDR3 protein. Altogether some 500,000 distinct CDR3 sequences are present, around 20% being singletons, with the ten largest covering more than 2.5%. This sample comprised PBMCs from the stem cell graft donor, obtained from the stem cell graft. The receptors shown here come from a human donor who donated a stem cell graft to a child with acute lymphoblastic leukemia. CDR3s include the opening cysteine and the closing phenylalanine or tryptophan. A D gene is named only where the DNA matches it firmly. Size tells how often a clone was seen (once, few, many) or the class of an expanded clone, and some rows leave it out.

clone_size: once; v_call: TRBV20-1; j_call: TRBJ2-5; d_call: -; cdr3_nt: TGCAGTGGATGGGGGGCGGGAGCTTCGGGGGAGGAGACCCAGTACTTC; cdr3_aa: CSGWGAGASGEETQYF
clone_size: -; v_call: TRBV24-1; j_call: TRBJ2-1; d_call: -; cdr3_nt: TGTGCCACCAGTGATTTCCCGTCGGTTTCGGGATCCGGAGGGGGCAATGAGCAGTTCTTC; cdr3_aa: CATSDFPSVSGSGGGNEQFF
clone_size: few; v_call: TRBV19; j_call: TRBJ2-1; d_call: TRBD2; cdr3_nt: TGTGCCAGTAGTATTGGACTAGCGGGTAACTCCTACAATGAGCAGTTCTTC; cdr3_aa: CASSIGLAGNSYNEQFF
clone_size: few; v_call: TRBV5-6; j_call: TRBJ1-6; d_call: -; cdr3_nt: TGTGCCAGCAGCTTGCGGGAACGGCCACCCCTCCACTTT; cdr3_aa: CASSLRERPPLHF
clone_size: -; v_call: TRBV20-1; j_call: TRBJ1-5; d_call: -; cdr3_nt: TGCAGTGCTAGGGGGGGGGCAGGGCTCCAGCCCCAGCATTTT; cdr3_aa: CSARGGAGLQPQHF
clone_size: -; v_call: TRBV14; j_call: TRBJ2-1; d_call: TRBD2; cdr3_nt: TGTGCCAGCAGCCCCCCGAAAGCGGGAGTCTACAATGAGCAGTTCTTC; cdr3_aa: CASSPPKAGVYNEQFF
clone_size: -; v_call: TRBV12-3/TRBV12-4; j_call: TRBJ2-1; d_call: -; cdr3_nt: TGTGCCAGCAGCTTATACCCCACTTCCGATGAGCAGTTCTTC; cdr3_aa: CASSLYPTSDEQFF
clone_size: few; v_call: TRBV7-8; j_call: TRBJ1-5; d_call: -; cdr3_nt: TGTGCCAGCAGTCCAGAGTACGACAGTCGCAATCAGCCCCAGCATTTT; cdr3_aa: CASSPEYDSRNQPQHF
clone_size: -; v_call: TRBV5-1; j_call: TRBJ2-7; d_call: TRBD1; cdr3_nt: TGCGCCAGCACTTCCGGGACAGGGGCCACCTACGAGCAGTACTTC; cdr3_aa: CASTSGTGATYEQYF
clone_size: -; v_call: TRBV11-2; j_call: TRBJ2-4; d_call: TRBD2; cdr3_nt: TGTGCCAGCAGCATAGGAGCCCTAGCGGGGGGGTCCGGAAACATTCAGTACTTC; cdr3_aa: CASSIGALAGGSGNIQYF
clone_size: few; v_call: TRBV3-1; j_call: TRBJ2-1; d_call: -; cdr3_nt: TGTGCCAGCAGCCCTTGGAGGGGGGGAAACAATGAGCAGTTCTTC; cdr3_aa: CASSPWRGGNNEQFF
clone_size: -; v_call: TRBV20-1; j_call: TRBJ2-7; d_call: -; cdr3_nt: TGCAGTGCTAGAGACGACTCCTACGAGCAGTACTTC; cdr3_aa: CSARDDSYEQYF
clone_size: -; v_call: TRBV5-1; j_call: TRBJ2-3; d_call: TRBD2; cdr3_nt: TGCGCCAGCAGCTTGGATCTAGCGGGAGGGCGTACGCAGTATTTT; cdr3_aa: CASSLDLAGGRTQYF
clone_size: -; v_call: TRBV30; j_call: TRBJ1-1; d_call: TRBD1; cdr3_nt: TGTGCCTGTTCTGGGACAGGGGTAGGGGGCACTGAAGCTTTCTTT; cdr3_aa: CACSGTGVGGTEAFF
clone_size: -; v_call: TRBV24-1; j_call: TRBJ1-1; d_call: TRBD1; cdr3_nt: TGTGCCACCAGTGACAGGGGGACTGAAGCTTTCTTT; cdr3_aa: CATSDRGTEAFF
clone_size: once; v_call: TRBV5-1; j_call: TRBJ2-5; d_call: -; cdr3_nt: TGCGCCAGCAGCTTGGTAGGGCGCGAGGGGGCCCAGTACTTC; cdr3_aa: CASSLVGREGAQYF
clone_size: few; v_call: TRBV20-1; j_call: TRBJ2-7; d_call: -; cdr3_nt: TGCAGTGCCAGGGGTCCAGGGTCCTACGAGCAGTACTTC; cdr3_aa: CSARGPGSYEQYF
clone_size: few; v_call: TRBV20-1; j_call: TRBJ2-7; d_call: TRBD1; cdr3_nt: TGCAGTGCTAGAGGCACCGGGACAGGGGGCAACGAGCAGTACTTC; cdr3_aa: CSARGTGTGGNEQYF
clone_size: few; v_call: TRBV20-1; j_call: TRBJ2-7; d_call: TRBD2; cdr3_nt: TGCAGTGCTACTCCGGGACTAGCGGGTTCGTTTGAGCAGTACTTC; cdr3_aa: CSATPGLAGSFEQYF